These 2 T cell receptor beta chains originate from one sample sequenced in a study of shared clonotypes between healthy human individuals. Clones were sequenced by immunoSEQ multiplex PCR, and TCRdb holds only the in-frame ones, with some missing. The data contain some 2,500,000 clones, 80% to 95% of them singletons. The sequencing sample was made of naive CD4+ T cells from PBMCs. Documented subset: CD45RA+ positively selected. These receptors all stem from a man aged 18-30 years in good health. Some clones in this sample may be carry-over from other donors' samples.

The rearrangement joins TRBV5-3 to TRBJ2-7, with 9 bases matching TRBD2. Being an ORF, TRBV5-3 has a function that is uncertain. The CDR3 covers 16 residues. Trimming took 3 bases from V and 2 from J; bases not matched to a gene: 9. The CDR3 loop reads CARSSLSGSGTYEQYF. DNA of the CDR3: TGTGCCAGAAGCTCCCTTAGCGGGAGTGGAACCTACGAGCAGTACTTC.

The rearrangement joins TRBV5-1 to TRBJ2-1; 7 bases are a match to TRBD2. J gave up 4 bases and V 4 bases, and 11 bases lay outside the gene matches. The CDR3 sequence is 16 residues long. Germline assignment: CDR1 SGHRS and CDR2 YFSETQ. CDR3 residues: CASSPGTTDLYNEQFF. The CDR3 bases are TGCGCCAGCAGCCCCGGGACTACCGACCTTTACAATGAGCAGTTCTTC.